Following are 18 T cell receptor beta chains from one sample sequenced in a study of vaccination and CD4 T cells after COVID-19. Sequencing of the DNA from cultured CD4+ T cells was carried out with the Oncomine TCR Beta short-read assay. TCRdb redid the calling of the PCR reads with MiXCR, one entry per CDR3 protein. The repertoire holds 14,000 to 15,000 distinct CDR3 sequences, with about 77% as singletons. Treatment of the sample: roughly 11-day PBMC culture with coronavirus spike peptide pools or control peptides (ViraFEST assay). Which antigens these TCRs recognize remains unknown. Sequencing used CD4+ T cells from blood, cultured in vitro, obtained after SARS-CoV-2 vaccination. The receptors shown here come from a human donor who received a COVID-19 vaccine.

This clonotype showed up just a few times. The CDR3 nucleotides read TGTGCCAGCAGTGAAGGAGGGCGACTCGAGGGCAATCAGCCCCAGCATTTT. This codes for CASSEGGRLEGNQPQHF. The V call is TRBV2, the J call TRBJ1-5; no clear D gene. Trimming cost V 1 base and J 2 bases, with 15 bases left between them. The CDR3 length is 17 residues. Germline-derived CDR1 and CDR2 are SNHLY and FYNNEI.

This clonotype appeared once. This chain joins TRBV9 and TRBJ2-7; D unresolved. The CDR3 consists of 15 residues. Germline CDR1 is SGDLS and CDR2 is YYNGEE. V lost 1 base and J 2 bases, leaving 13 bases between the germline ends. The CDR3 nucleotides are TGTGCCAGCAGCGTAAGCACGAAACCTGCCTACGAGCAGTACTTC. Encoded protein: CASSVSTKPAYEQYF.

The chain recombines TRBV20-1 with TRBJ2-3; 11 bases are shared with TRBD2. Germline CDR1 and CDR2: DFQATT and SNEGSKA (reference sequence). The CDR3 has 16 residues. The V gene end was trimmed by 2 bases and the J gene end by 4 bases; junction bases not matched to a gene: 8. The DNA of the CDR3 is TGCAGTGCTAGACCAAATAGCGGGGGGGCGGCAGATACGCAGTATTTT. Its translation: CSARPNSGGAADTQYF.

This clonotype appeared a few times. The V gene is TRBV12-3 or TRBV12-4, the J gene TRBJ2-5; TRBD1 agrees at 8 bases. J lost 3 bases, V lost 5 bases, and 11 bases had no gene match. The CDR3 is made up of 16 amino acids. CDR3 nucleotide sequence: TGTGCCAGCAGTCCTTCAGGGGGCGGTTGGGAAGAGACCCAGTACTTC. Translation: CASSPSGGGWEETQYF.

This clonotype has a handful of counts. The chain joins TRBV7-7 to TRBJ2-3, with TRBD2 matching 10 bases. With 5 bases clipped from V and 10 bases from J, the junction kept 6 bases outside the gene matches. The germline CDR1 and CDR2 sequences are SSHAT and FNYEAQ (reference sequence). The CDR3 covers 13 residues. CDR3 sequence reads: CASSPIGLAAQYF. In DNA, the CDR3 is TGTGCCAGCAGCCCGATCGGACTAGCGGCGCAGTATTTT.

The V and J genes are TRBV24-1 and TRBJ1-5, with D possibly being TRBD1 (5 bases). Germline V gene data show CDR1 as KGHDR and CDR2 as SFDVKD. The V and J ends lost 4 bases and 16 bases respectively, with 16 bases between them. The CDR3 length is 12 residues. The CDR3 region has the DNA TGTGCCACCAGTGACTCGGCCGGGGGAATCCATTTT. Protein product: CATSDSAGGIHF.

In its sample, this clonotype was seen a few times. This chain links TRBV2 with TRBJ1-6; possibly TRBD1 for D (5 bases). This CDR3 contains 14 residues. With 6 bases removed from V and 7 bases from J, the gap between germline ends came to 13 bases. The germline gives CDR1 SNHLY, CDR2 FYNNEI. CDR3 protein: CASRGGPRNSPLHF. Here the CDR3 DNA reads TGTGCCAGCAGGGGGGGACCGAGGAATTCACCCCTCCACTTT.

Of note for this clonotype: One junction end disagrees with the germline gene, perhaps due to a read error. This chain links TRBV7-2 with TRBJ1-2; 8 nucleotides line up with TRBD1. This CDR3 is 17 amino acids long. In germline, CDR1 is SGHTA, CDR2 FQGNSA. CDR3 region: CASNLGRQGAPFYGYTF. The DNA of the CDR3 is TGTGCCAGCAACTTAGGGCGGCAGGGGGCTCCATTCTATGGCTACACCTTC.

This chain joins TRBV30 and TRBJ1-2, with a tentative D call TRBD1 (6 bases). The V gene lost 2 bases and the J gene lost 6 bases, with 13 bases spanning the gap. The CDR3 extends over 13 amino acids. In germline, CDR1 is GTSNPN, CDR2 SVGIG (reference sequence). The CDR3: CAWSWAGADGYTF. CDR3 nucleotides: TGTGCCTGGAGTTGGGCGGGGGCGGATGGCTACACCTTC.

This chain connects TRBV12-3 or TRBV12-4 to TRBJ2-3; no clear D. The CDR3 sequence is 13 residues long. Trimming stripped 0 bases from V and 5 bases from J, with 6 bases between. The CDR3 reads CASSLAGIDTQYF. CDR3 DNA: TGTGCCAGCAGTTTAGCGGGGATAGATACGCAGTATTTT.

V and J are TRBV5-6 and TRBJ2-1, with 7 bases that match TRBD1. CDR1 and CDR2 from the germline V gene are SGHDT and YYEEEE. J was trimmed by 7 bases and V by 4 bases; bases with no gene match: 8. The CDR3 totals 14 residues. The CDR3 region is CASSTGAEKNEQFF. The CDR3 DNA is TGTGCCAGCAGCACAGGGGCTGAGAAGAATGAGCAGTTCTTC.

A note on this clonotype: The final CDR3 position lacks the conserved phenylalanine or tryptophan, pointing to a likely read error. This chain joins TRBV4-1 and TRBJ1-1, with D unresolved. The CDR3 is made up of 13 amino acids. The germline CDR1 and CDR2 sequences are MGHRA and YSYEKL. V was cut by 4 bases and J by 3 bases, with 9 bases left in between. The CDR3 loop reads CASSLDTHTEAFL. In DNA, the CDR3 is TGCGCCAGCAGCCTTGACACACACACTGAAGCTTTCCTT.

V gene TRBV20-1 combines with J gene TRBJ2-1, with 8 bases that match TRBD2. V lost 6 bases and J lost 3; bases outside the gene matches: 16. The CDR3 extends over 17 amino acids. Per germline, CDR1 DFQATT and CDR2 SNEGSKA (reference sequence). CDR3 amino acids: CSAGNGLALQLYNEQFF. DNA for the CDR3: TGCAGTGCCGGCAATGGACTAGCCCTACAACTCTACAATGAGCAGTTCTTC.

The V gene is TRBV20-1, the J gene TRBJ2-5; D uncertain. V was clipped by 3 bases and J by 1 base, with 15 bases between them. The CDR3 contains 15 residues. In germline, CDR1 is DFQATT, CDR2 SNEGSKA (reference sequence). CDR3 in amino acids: CSASDNPGPQETQYF. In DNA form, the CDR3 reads TGCAGTGCTAGCGATAATCCAGGACCCCAAGAGACCCAGTACTTC.

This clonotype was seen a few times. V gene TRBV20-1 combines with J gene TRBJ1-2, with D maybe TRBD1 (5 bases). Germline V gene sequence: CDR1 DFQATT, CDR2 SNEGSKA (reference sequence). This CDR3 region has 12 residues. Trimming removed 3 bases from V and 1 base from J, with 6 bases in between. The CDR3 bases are TGCAGTGCTAGTCAGGGTAACTATGGCTACACCTTC. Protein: CSASQGNYGYTF.

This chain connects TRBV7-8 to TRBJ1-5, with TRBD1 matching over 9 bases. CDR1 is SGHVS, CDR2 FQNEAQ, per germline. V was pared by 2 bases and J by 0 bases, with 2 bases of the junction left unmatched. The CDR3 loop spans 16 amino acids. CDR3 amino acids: CASSLTDRGSNQPQHF. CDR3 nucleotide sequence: TGTGCCAGCAGCTTAACGGACAGGGGTAGCAATCAGCCCCAGCATTTT.

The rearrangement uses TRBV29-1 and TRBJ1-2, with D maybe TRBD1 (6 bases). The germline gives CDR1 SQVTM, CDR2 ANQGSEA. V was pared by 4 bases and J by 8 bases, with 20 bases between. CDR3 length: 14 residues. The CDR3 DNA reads TGCAGCGTTGCCGCACAGGGAGGATCTAGCGGCTACACCTTC. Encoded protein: CSVAAQGGSSGYTF.

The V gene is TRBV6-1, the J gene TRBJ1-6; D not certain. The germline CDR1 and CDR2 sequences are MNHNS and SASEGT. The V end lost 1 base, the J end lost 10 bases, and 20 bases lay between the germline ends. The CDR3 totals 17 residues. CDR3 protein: CASSEDWPRGSISPLHF. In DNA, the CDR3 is TGTGCCAGCAGTGAAGATTGGCCCCGAGGGTCTATATCACCCCTCCACTTT.